This T cell receptor beta chain was recorded in a study of early T cells in non-severe SARS-CoV-2 infection. The wider study: The sequenced material was bulk RNA from unsorted whole blood, and its chains were unpaired. Regarding the study as a whole: Matches to VDJdb favored anti-spike CD8 responses and missed private and CD4 specificities.

Unique molecular identifiers were affixed to single, distinct cDNA molecules. TCRdb recomputed calls from the 5' RACE reads with MiXCR, one row per CDR3 protein. This sample yields around 66,000 distinct CDR3 sequences, of which 5.9% are seen a single time; around 3.3% belongs to the top ten. This clonotype was counted at least ten times. Its antigen is not identified. The CDR3 has 17 amino acids. Germline V gene sequence: CDR1 SGHVS, CDR2 FNYEAQ. V lost 5 bases to trimming and J lost 2 bases; unmatched junction nucleotides: 13. Source: whole blood, taken at baseline. The sequence derives from an adult who was a healthcare worker with PCR-confirmed SARS-CoV-2 infection or an uninfected control (not recorded which). This chain connects TRBV7-6 to TRBJ2-5, with 8 bases that match TRBD2. CDR3 sequence: CASSTRPGLAGQETQYF. CDR3 in DNA: TGTGCCAGCAGCACCCGACCCGGACTAGCTGGACAAGAGACCCAGTACTTC.